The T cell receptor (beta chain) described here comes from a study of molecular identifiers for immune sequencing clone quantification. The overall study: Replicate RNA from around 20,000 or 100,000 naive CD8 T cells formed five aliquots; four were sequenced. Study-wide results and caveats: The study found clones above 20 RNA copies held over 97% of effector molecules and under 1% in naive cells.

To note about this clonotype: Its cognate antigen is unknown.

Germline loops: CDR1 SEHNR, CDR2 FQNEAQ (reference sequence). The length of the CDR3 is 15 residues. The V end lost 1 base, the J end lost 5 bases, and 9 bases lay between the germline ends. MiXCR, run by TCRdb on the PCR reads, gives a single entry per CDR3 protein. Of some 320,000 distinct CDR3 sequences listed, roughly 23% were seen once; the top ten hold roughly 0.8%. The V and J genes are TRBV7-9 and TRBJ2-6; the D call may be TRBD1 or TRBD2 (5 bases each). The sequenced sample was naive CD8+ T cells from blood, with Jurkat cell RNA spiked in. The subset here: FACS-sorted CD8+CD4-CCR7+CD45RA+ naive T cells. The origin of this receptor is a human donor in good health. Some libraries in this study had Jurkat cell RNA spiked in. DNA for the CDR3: TGTGCCAGCAGCTTAGTGGGGGTGTGGGCCAACGTCCTGACTTTC. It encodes CASSLVGVWANVLTF.